This record looks at one T cell receptor beta chain sequence and its context. V dropped 2 bases and J dropped 9 bases, with 14 bases sitting between them. The CDR3 has 15 residues. Germline V gene sequence: CDR1 MNHEY, CDR2 SVGEGT. Uncontrolled infections, other autoimmune diseases, pregnancy or lactation led to exclusion of patients. Before ophthalmopathy appeared, progressors gave blood at initial hyperthyroidism diagnosis. Fresh peripheral blood, about 9.6 ml, yielded the PBMCs. RNA transcripts provided the source from which TCR beta CDR3 regions were amplified. The HTBI set primed first-round TCR CDR3 RT-PCR. TCRdb called the multiplex PCR reads again in MiXCR, with one record for every CDR3 protein. The sample lists approximately 720,000 distinct CDR3 sequences; roughly 20% were seen once. The sample originates from a study of T cells in Graves' hyperthyroidism and ophthalmopathy. The wider study: Peripheral blood draws took place at initial diagnosis, ahead of any treatment.

The TCR was taken from a woman aged 45 to 65 with Graves' hyperthyroidism that later progressed to Graves' ophthalmopathy. The chain employs TRBV6-2 or TRBV6-3 and TRBJ1-6; tentatively, D is TRBD1 (5 bases). Sequenced sample: blood. DNA for the CDR3: TGTGCCAGCAGTTACGACGGGCGGGGGAGTTCACCCCTCCACTTT. It codes for CASSYDGRGSSPLHF.